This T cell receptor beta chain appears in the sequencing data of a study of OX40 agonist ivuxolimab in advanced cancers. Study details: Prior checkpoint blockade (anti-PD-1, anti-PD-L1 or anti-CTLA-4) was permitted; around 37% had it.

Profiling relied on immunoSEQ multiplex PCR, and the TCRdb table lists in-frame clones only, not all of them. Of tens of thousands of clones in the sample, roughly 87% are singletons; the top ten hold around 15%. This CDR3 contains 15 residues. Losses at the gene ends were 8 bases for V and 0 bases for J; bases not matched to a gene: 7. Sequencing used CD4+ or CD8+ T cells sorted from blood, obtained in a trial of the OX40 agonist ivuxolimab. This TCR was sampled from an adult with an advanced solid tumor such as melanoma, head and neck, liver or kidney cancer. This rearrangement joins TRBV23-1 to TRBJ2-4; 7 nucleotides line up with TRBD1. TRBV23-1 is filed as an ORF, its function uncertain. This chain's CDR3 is CASSPGQLAKNIQYF. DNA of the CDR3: TGCGCCAGCTCGCCGGGACAGCTAGCCAAAAACATTCAGTACTTC.